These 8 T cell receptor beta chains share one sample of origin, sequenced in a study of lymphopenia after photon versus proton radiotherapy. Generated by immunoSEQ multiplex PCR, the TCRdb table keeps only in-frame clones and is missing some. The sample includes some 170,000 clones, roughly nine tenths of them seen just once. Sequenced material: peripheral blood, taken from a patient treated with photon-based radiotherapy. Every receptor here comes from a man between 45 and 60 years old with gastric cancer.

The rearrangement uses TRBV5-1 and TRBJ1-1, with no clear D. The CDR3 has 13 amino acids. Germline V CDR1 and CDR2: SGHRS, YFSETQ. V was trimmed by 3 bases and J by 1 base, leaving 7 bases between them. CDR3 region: CASSYDWNTEAFF. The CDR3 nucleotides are TGCGCCAGCAGCTACGATTGGAACACTGAAGCTTTCTTT.

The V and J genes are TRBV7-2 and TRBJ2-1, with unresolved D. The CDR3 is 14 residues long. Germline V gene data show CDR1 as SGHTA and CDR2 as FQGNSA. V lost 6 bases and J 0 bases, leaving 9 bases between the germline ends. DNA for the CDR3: TGTGCCAGCAGATCTCCCAGCTCCTACAATGAGCAGTTCTTC. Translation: CASRSPSSYNEQFF. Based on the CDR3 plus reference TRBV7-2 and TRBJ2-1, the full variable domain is GAGVSQSPSNKVTEKGKDVELRCDPISGHTALYWYRQSLGQGLEFLIYFQGNSAPDKSGLPSDRFSAERTGGSVSTLTIQRTQQEDSAVYLCASRSPSSYNEQFFGPGTRLTVL.

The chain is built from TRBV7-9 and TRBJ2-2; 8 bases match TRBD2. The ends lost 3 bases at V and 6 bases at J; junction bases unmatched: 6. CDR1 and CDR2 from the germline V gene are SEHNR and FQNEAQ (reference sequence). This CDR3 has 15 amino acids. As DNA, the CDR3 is TGTGCCAGCAGCTTGAGCGGGAGCGTTGCCGGGGAGCTGTTTTTT. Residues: CASSLSGSVAGELFF.

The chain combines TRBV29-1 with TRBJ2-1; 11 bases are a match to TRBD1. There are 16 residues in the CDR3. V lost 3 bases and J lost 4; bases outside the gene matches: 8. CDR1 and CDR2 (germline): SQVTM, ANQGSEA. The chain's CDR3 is CSVEWRTGGAYNEQFF. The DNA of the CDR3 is TGCAGCGTTGAGTGGAGGACAGGGGGCGCATACAATGAGCAGTTCTTC.

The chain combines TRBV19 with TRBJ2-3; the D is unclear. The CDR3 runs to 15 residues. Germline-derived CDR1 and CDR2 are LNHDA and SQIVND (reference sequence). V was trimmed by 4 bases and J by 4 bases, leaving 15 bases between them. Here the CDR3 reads CASSSSWGVADTQYF. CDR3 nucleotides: TGTGCCAGTAGTAGCAGTTGGGGTGTTGCAGATACGCAGTATTTT.

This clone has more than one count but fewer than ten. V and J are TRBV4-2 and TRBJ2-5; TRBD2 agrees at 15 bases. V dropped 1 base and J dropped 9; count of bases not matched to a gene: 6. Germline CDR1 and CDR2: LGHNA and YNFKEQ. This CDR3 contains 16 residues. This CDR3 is CASSQGGLAGGGAQYF. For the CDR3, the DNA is TGTGCCAGCAGCCAAGGGGGACTAGCGGGAGGAGGGGCCCAGTACTTC.

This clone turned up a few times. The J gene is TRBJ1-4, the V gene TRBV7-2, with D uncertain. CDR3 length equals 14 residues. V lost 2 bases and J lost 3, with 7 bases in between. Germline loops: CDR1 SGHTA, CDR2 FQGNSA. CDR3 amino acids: CASSLYQSNEKLFF. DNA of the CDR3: TGTGCCAGCAGCTTATACCAGTCTAATGAAAAACTGTTTTTT.

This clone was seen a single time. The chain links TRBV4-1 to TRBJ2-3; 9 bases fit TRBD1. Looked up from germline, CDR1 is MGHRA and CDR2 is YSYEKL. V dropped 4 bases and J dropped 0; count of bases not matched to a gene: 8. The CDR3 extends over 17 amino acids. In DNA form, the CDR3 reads TGCGCCAGCAGCCTCCTGGGACAGGGTTCTAGCACAGATACGCAGTATTTT. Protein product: CASSLLGQGSSTDTQYF.